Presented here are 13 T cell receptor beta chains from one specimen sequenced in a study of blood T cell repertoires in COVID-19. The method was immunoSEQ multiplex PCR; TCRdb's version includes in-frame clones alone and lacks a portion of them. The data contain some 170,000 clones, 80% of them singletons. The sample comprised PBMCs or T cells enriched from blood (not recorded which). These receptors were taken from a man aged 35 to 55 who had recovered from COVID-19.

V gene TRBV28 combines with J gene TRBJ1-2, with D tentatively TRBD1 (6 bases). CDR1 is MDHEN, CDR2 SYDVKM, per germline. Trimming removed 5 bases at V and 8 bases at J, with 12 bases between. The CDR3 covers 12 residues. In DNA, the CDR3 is TGTGCCAGCAGTATGCAGGGGTGGGGCTACACCTTC. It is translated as CASSMQGWGYTF.

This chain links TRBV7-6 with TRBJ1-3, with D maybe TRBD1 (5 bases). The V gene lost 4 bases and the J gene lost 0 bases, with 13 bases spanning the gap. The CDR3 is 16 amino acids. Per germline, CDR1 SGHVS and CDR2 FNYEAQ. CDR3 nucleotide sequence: TGTGCCAGCAGCTCCATGGGGCCGAACTCTGGAAACACCATATATTTT. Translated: CASSSMGPNSGNTIYF.

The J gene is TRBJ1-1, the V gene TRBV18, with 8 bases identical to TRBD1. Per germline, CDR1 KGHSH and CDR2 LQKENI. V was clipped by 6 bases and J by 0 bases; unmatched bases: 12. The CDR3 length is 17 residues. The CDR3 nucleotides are TGTGCCAGCTCCCCAAGCGCAGGGGGCACCTTGAACACTGAAGCTTTCTTT. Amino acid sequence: CASSPSAGGTLNTEAFF. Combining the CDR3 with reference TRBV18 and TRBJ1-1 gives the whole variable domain NAGVMQNPRHLVRRRGQEARLRCSPMKGHSHVYWYRQLPEEGLKFMVYLQKENIIDESGMPKERFSAEFPKEGPSILRIQQVVRGDSAAYFCASSPSAGGTLNTEAFFGQGTRLTVV.

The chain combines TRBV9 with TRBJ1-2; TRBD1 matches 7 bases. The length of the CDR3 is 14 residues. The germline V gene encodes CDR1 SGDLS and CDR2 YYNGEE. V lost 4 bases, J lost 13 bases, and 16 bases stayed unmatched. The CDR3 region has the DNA TGTGCCAGCAGCCCCAACTGGGACAGCCCTGGGAGCACCTTC. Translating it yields CASSPNWDSPGSTF.

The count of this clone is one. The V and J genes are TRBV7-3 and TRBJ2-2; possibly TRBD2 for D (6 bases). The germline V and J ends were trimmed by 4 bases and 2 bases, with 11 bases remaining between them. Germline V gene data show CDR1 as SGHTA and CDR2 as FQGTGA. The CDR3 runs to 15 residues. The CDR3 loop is CASSSGGPNTGELFF. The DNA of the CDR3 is TGTGCCAGCAGCTCCGGGGGACCAAACACCGGGGAGCTGTTTTTT.

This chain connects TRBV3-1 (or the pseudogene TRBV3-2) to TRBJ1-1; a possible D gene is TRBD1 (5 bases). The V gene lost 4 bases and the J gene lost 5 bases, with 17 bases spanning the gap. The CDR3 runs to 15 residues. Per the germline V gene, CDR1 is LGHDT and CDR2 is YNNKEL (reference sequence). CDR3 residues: CASSLTGGLGTEAFF. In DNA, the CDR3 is TGTGCCAGCAGCCTAACCGGGGGTTTAGGTACTGAAGCTTTCTTT.

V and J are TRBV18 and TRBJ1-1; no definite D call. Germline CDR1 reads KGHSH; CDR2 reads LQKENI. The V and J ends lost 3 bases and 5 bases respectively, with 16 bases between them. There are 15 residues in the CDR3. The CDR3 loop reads CASSPIATPNTEAFF. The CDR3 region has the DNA TGTGCCAGCTCACCTATCGCAACTCCGAATACTGAAGCTTTCTTT.

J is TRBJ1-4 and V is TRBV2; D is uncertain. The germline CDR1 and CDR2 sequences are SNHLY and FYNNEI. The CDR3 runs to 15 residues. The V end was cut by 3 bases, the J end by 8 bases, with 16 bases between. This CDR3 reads CASSDPRDNREKLFF. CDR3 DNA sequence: TGTGCCAGCAGTGATCCCCGAGACAACAGAGAAAAACTGTTTTTT. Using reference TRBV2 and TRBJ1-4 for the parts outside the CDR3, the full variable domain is EPEVTQTPSHQVTQMGQEVILRCVPISNHLYFYWYRQILGQKVEFLVSFYNNEISEKSEIFDDQFSVERPDGSNFTLKIRSTKLEDSAMYFCASSDPRDNREKLFFGSGTQLSVL.

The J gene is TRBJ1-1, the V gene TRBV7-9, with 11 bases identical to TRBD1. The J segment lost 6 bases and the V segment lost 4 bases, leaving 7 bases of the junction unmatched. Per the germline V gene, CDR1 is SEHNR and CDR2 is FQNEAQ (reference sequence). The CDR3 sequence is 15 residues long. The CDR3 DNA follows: TGTGCCAGCAGCTCCATAGGACAGGGGGCTGCTGAAGCTTTCTTT. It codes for CASSSIGQGAAEAFF.

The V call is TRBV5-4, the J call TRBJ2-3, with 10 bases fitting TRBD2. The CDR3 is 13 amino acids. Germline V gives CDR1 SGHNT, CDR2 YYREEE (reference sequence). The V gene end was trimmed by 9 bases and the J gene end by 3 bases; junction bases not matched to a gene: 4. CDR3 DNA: TGTGCCACTAAGCGGGGGGGGACAGATACGCAGTATTTT. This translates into CATKRGGTDTQYF.

CDR3 sequence: CSASGRTGDGYTF. CDR3 nucleotides: TGCAGTGCTAGTGGGAGGACAGGGGATGGCTACACCTTC. The chain couples TRBV20-1 to TRBJ1-2, with 9 bases that match TRBD1. Germline V gives CDR1 DFQATT, CDR2 SNEGSKA (reference sequence). V dropped 3 bases and J dropped 6; count of bases not matched to a gene: 5. CDR3 length: 13 residues.

CDR3 DNA sequence: TGTGCCAGCTCACCACTGCAGGGTTCCTACAATGAGCAGTTCTTC. This encodes CASSPLQGSYNEQFF. The chain carries TRBV18 and TRBJ2-1; D possibly corresponds to TRBD1 (5 bases). CDR3 length equals 15 residues. Between the trimmed V and J ends, which lost 1 base and 1 base, there was a span of 8 bases. Germline CDR1 KGHSH, CDR2 LQKENI.

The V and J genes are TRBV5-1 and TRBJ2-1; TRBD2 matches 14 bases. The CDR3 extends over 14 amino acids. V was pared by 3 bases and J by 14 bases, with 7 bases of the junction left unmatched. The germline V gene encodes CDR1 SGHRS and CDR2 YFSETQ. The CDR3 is CASSSDGTSGGKFF. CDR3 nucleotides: TGCGCCAGCAGCTCCGACGGGACTAGCGGGGGCAAGTTCTTC.